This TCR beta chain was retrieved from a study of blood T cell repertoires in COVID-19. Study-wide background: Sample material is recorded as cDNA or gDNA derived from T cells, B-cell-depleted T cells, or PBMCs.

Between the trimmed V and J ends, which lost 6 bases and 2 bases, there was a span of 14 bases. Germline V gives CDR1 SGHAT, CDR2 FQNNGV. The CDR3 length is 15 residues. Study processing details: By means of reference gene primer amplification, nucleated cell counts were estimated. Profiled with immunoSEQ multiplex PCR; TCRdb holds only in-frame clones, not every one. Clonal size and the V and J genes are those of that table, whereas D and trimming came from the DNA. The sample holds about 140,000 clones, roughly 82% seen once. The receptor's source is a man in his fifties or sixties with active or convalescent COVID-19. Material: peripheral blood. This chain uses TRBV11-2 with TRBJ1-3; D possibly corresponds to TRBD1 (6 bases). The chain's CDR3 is CASSSVGGPGNTIYF. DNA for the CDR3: TGTGCCAGCAGTTCCGTCGGGGGGCCTGGAAACACCATATATTTT.